One and the same sample provided the 29 T cell receptor beta chains below, sequenced in a study of shared clonotypes between healthy human individuals. Only in-frame clones appear in the TCRdb table, and some are missing; sequencing was by immunoSEQ multiplex PCR. Here the sample spans about 230,000 clones, approximately 70% being singletons. The material sequenced was memory CD4+ T cells sorted from blood. Subset meaning: CD45RA-negative fraction. These receptors were collected from a man younger than 45 in good health.

In its sample, this clone was seen a few times. V and J are TRBV5-1 and TRBJ1-1, with unresolved D. This CDR3 region has 13 residues. From germline, CDR1 is SGHRS and CDR2 YFSETQ. Trimming left V 5 bases short and J 1 base short, with 9 bases between. This CDR3 is CASSSDWNTEAFF. In DNA form, the CDR3 reads TGCGCCAGCAGTTCGGACTGGAACACTGAAGCTTTCTTT.

The rearrangement uses TRBV7-2 and TRBJ2-2, with TRBD1 identical over 11 bases. Germline lookup yields CDR1 SGHTA and CDR2 FQGNSA. The CDR3 covers 17 residues. The V segment lost 7 bases and the J segment 4 bases; nucleotides outside the gene matches: 11. The CDR3 DNA is TGTGCCAGCATCAGAAATCCCGGGACAGGGGGCACCGGGGAGCTGTTTTTT. Encoded protein: CASIRNPGTGGTGELFF.

The chain combines TRBV2 with TRBJ1-5; D possibly corresponds to TRBD1 (5 bases). Trimming cost V 7 bases and J 4 bases, with 14 bases left between them. The CDR3 sequence is 14 residues long. CDR1 is SNHLY and CDR2 is FYNNEI in the germline V gene. The CDR3 loop is CASNPDSRNQPQHF. As DNA, the CDR3 is TGTGCCAGCAACCCCGACAGCCGTAATCAGCCCCAGCATTTT.

This clone was detected a few times. The genes are TRBV13 and TRBJ2-5; 13 bases are shared with TRBD2. The V gene end was trimmed by 1 base and the J gene end by 5 bases; junction bases not matched to a gene: 7. Per germline, CDR1 PRHDT and CDR2 FYEKMQ (reference sequence). The CDR3 is made up of 17 amino acids. CDR3 amino acids: CASSLVGLAGVGETQYF. The CDR3 coding sequence is TGTGCCAGCAGCTTAGTTGGACTAGCGGGAGTAGGGGAGACCCAGTACTTC.

This clone is a singleton in its sample. The chain is built from TRBV5-4 and TRBJ2-7, with 8 bases identical to TRBD2. J gave up 3 bases and V 4 bases, and 9 bases lay outside the gene matches. This CDR3 is built from 15 residues. Germline V gene data show CDR1 as SGHNT and CDR2 as YYREEE (reference sequence). DNA of the CDR3: TGTGCCAGCAGCCTAGGGGCAGCGGGGGACTACGAGCAGTACTTC. Amino acids: CASSLGAAGDYEQYF.

The chain uses TRBV5-1 and TRBJ2-5; 7 nucleotides line up with TRBD2. The CDR3 totals 15 residues. The V segment lost 2 bases and the J segment 4 bases; nucleotides outside the gene matches: 8. The germline V gene encodes CDR1 SGHRS and CDR2 YFSETQ. CDR3 DNA sequence: TGCGCCAGCAGCTTCGGACCATCGGGGGGAGAGACCCAGTACTTC. Amino acids: CASSFGPSGGETQYF. The full variable domain, its missing parts supplied by reference TRBV5-1 and TRBJ2-5, is KAGVTQTPRYLIKTRGQQVTLSCSPISGHRSVSWYQQTPGQGLQFLFEYFSETQRNKGNFPGRFSGRQFSNSRSEMNVSTLELGDSALYLCASSFGPSGGETQYFGPGTRLLVL.

This clone has a handful of counts. The chain recombines TRBV6-1 with TRBJ2-3; 9 nucleotides align to TRBD1. The CDR3 contains 17 residues. Unmatched junction bases numbered 6, after V lost 0 bases and J lost 2 bases. Per the germline V gene, CDR1 is MNHNS and CDR2 is SASEGT. For the CDR3, the DNA is TGTGCCAGCAGTGAAGCAACAGGGGGCTATTTCACAGATACGCAGTATTTT. Protein: CASSEATGGYFTDTQYF.

This clone was detected only once. V usage is TRBV25-1 and J usage is TRBJ2-1; 7 bases agree with TRBD2. The V segment lost 10 bases and the J segment 1 base; nucleotides outside the gene matches: 4. The CDR3 extends over 13 amino acids. Germline V CDR1 and CDR2: MGHDK, SYGVNS. Here the CDR3 DNA reads TGTGCCACCCAGGGAGGGTCCTACAATGAGCAGTTCTTC. Translated: CATQGGSYNEQFF.

This clone was counted a single time. This chain links TRBV5-4 with TRBJ2-1; 8 nucleotides align to TRBD2. The CDR3 spans 17 residues. Trimming at V came to 0 bases and at J to 5 bases, leaving 10 bases not matched to a gene. From germline, CDR1 is SGHNT and CDR2 YYREEE (reference sequence). Here the CDR3 reads CASSLVGSGVLDNEQFF. The CDR3 DNA is TGTGCCAGCAGCTTGGTGGGTAGCGGGGTACTAGACAATGAGCAGTTCTTC.

V gene TRBV7-2 combines with J gene TRBJ2-2; D gene uncertain. This CDR3 comprises 15 residues. The germline gives CDR1 SGHTA, CDR2 FQGNSA. Trimming took off 2 bases at V and 8 bases at J, with 15 bases between the two ends. The CDR3 loop is CASSLTGPPGGELFF. CDR3 nucleotides: TGTGCCAGCAGCTTAACCGGGCCCCCGGGTGGGGAGCTGTTTTTT.

The chain has TRBV6-6 and TRBJ2-7; TRBD1 agrees at 9 bases. The CDR3 loop spans 12 amino acids. Germline values: CDR1 MNHNY, CDR2 SVGAGI (reference sequence). Germline trimming cut 8 bases from V and 3 bases from J; bases unmatched to any gene: 2. CDR3 nucleotides: TGTGCCAGCGCGGACAGGGGCTACGAGCAGTACTTC. Residues: CASADRGYEQYF.

The rearrangement uses TRBV28 and TRBJ2-1, with D perhaps assigned TRBD1 or TRBD2 (5 bases each). Per germline, CDR1 MDHEN and CDR2 SYDVKM. Trimming cost V 5 bases and J 4 bases, with 15 bases left between them. CDR3 length equals 15 residues. CDR3 DNA sequence: TGTGCCAGCAGTCACACCGGGACGGTATACAATGAGCAGTTCTTC. The encoded protein is CASSHTGTVYNEQFF.

This clone was observed a single time. This chain links TRBV19 with TRBJ1-2; D gene uncertain. Between the trimmed V and J ends, which lost 7 bases and 0 bases, there was a span of 21 bases. Germline CDR1 is LNHDA and CDR2 is SQIVND (reference sequence). The CDR3 contains 17 residues. The CDR3: CASNPAVTANANYGYTF. The DNA for the CDR3 is TGTGCCAGTAACCCGGCAGTTACGGCAAACGCTAACTATGGCTACACCTTC.

In its sample, this clone was seen once. The chain recombines TRBV2 with TRBJ2-1, with D possibly being TRBD2 (5 bases). In germline, CDR1 is SNHLY, CDR2 FYNNEI. Trimming cost V 6 bases and J 7 bases, with 16 bases left between them. The CDR3 is 14 residues long. CDR3 sequence reads: CASRTGLDRNEQFF. Here the CDR3 DNA reads TGTGCCAGCAGGACCGGACTCGATCGTAATGAGCAGTTCTTC.

The rearrangement uses TRBV5-1 and TRBJ2-3, with D possibly TRBD1 on 5 matching bases. V was cut by 2 bases and J by 2 bases, with 12 bases left in between. Germline values: CDR1 SGHRS, CDR2 YFSETQ. The length of the CDR3 is 15 residues. CDR3 residues: CASSFLGLNTDTQYF. CDR3 coding DNA: TGCGCCAGCAGCTTCCTGGGGCTGAACACAGATACGCAGTATTTT.

CDR3 in amino acids: CAWGTRGIETQYF. As DNA, the CDR3 is TGTGCCTGGGGTACTAGGGGGATTGAGACCCAGTACTTC. The V gene is TRBV30, the J gene TRBJ2-5; TRBD1 might be the D (6 bases). Trimming left V 5 bases short and J 5 bases short, with 15 bases between. The CDR3 has 13 amino acids. Germline-derived CDR1 and CDR2 are GTSNPN and SVGIG (reference sequence).

The chain combines TRBV4-1 with TRBJ2-2; the D is unclear. Germline V gives CDR1 MGHRA, CDR2 YSYEKL. V was pared by 4 bases and J by 6 bases, with 6 bases between. This CDR3 comprises 12 residues. Here the CDR3 DNA reads TGCGCCAGCAGCCTTTTACCCGGGGAGCTGTTTTTT. This gives the protein CASSLLPGELFF.

The chain joins TRBV7-2 to TRBJ2-1, with TRBD2 as a possible D gene (6 bases). The CDR3 loop spans 15 amino acids. Trimming shortened V by 5 bases and J by 2 bases, and 13 bases separated the two germline ends. In germline, CDR1 is SGHTA, CDR2 FQGNSA. CDR3 sequence reads: CASSAGSGPYNEQFF. The CDR3 DNA sequence: TGTGCCAGCAGCGCAGGGAGCGGGCCCTACAATGAGCAGTTCTTC. The entire variable domain, with the rest obtained from reference TRBV7-2 and TRBJ2-1, is as follows: GAGVSQSPSNKVTEKGKDVELRCDPISGHTALYWYRQSLGQGLEFLIYFQGNSAPDKSGLPSDRFSAERTGGSVSTLTIQRTQQEDSAVYLCASSAGSGPYNEQFFGPGTRLTVL.

By proportion, this clone is medium-sized. The chain uses TRBV27 and TRBJ1-2; tentative D call: TRBD1 (5 bases). The CDR3 is 13 residues long. V was pared by 3 bases and J by 2 bases, with 7 bases between. CDR1 is MNHEY and CDR2 is SMNVEV in the germline V gene (reference sequence). DNA of the CDR3: TGTGCCAGCAGTTTTGAGGGGAACTATGGCTACACCTTC. Encoded protein: CASSFEGNYGYTF.

The gene calls are TRBV29-1 and TRBJ2-7; D is unresolved. Trimming removed 0 bases from V and 3 bases from J, with 12 bases in between. Germline V gene lookup returns CDR1 SQVTM and CDR2 ANQGSEA. This CDR3 is built from 14 residues. CDR3 in amino acids: CSVEDESSGYEQYF. DNA for the CDR3: TGCAGCGTTGAAGATGAATCCTCGGGCTACGAGCAGTACTTC.

J is TRBJ1-5 and V is TRBV2; TRBD1 matches 9 bases. Germline-derived CDR1 and CDR2 are SNHLY and FYNNEI. The CDR3 runs to 14 residues. The junction had 6 bases not matched to a gene; V was cut back by 6 bases and J by 6 bases. CDR3 residues: CASRFTGGSQPQHF. The DNA of the CDR3 is TGTGCCAGCAGATTCACAGGGGGCTCTCAGCCCCAGCATTTT.

This clone was observed once. The chain links TRBV6-1 to TRBJ1-2; TRBD1 might be the D (5 bases). The V end lost 7 bases, the J end lost 9 bases, and 18 bases lay between the germline ends. This CDR3 has 13 amino acids. Germline loops: CDR1 MNHNS, CDR2 SASEGT. CDR3 nucleotide sequence: TGTGCCAGCACCTACTCAGGGCTTCGGAGCTACACCTTC. Translated, it gives CASTYSGLRSYTF.

V gene TRBV5-1 combines with J gene TRBJ2-5, with unresolved D. Germline V lookup: CDR1 SGHRS, CDR2 YFSETQ. V was pared by 0 bases and J by 5 bases, with 14 bases between. CDR3 size: 15 residues. CDR3 protein: CASSLVGSVEETQYF. For the CDR3, the DNA is TGCGCCAGCAGCTTGGTGGGATCTGTTGAGGAGACCCAGTACTTC. Drawing the rest from reference TRBV5-1 and TRBJ2-5, the complete variable domain is KAGVTQTPRYLIKTRGQQVTLSCSPISGHRSVSWYQQTPGQGLQFLFEYFSETQRNKGNFPGRFSGRQFSNSRSEMNVSTLELGDSALYLCASSLVGSVEETQYFGPGTRLLVL.

This clone was seen more than once but under ten times. V is TRBV7-7 and J is TRBJ1-1, with D unresolved. The length of the CDR3 is 13 residues. The V end lost 5 bases, the J end lost 1 base, and 8 bases lay between the germline ends. Germline CDR1 reads SSHAT; CDR2 reads FNYEAQ (reference sequence). CDR3 in amino acids: CASSPGTNTEAFF. The CDR3, as DNA: TGTGCCAGCAGCCCAGGAACGAACACTGAAGCTTTCTTT. The whole variable domain, filled in from reference TRBV7-7 and TRBJ1-1, reads GAGVSQSPRYKVTKRGQDVTLRCDPISSHATLYWYQQALGQGPEFLTYFNYEAQPDKSGLPSDRFSAERPEGSISTLTIQRTEQRDSAMYRCASSPGTNTEAFFGQGTRLTVV.

This chain uses TRBV29-1 with TRBJ1-2; possibly TRBD1 for D (5 bases). Trimming stripped 6 bases from V and 8 bases from J, with 19 bases between. Germline CDR1 is SQVTM and CDR2 is ANQGSEA. The CDR3 is 13 amino acids. CDR3 nucleotide sequence: TGCAGCGTCACAAGGACGGGGGATCGGGGCTACACCTTC. The encoded protein is CSVTRTGDRGYTF.

This clone was detected only a few times. The chain uses TRBV28 and TRBJ1-2; D call uncertain. Germline CDR1 is MDHEN and CDR2 is SYDVKM. Trimming took 6 bases from V and 4 from J, leaving 12 bases between them. The CDR3 totals 13 residues. The CDR3 loop reads CASSKSTSYGYTF. Here the CDR3 DNA reads TGTGCCAGCAGCAAGAGCACGAGCTATGGCTACACCTTC.

The rearrangement links TRBV11-1 to TRBJ2-1; D tentatively reads TRBD1 or TRBD2 (7 bases each). CDR1 is SGHAT and CDR2 is FQDESV in the germline V gene (reference sequence). CDR3 size: 16 residues. V lost 1 base and J 4 bases, leaving 14 bases between the germline ends. The CDR3 is CASSLDGAGQYNEQFF. CDR3 nucleotide sequence: TGTGCCAGCAGCTTAGACGGAGCGGGACAGTACAATGAGCAGTTCTTC. Full variable domain (remainder filled in from reference TRBV11-1 and TRBJ2-1): EAEVAQSPRYKITEKSQAVAFWCDPISGHATLYWYRQILGQGPELLVQFQDESVVDDSQLPKDRFSAERLKGVDSTLKIQPAELGDSAMYLCASSLDGAGQYNEQFFGPGTRLTVL.

The V and J genes are TRBV10-3 and TRBJ2-7, with 11 bases fitting TRBD2. The CDR3 runs to 15 residues. V shed 6 bases and J 6 bases; nucleotides not matched to a gene: 10. Germline V gene sequence: CDR1 ENHRY, CDR2 SYGVKD. For the CDR3, the DNA is TGTGCCATCAGACTCCAGACTAGCGGGATCGGCGAGCAGTACTTC. Encoded protein: CAIRLQTSGIGEQYF.

This clone was seen a handful of times. The chain uses TRBV28 and TRBJ1-4, with no clear D. The CDR3 is made up of 15 amino acids. CDR1 is MDHEN and CDR2 is SYDVKM in the germline V gene. Trimming removed 2 bases from V and 6 bases from J, with 13 bases in between. In DNA form, the CDR3 reads TGTGCCAGCAGTTTAGTGGCAAGGGCGGATGAAAAACTGTTTTTT. Translating gives CASSLVARADEKLFF. The entire variable domain, with the rest obtained from reference TRBV28 and TRBJ1-4, is as follows: DVKVTQSSRYLVKRTGEKVFLECVQDMDHENMFWYRQDPGLGLRLIYFSYDVKMKEKGDIPEGYSVSREKKERFSLILESASTNQTSMYLCASSLVARADEKLFFGSGTQLSVL.